The rows below give T cell receptor beta chains drawn from one sample of a study of vaccination and CD4 T cells after COVID-19. No antigen has been identified for these receptors. TCRdb reprocessed the PCR reads with MiXCR, giving one entry per CDR3 protein. The table lists 5,000 to 7,500 distinct CDR3 sequences, around 50% of them singletons, with around two fifths in the top ten. The sequenced sample consisted of CD4+ T cells from blood, cultured in vitro. These receptors came from a human donor in good health. CDR3s include the opening cysteine and the closing phenylalanine or tryptophan. A D gene is named only where the DNA matches it firmly. Clone size is not always given. Where it is, it says once, few, many or a class for expanded clones.

J gene,V gene,D gene,clone size,CDR3 DNA,CDR3 protein
TRBJ1-1,TRBV7-2,NA,few,TGTGCCAGCAGCTTAGCGGGGGGCTCGGGCACTGAAGCTTTCTTT,CASSLAGGSGTEAFF
TRBJ1-5,TRBV14,NA,NA,TGTGCCAGCAGCGGACGGGAGAATCAGCCCCAGCATTTT,CASSGRENQPQHF
TRBJ1-5,TRBV6-2/TRBV6-3,NA,NA,TGTGCCAGCAGTTACTTCCCCCTCACAGGAGCTTCTCAGCCCCAGCATTTT,CASSYFPLTGASQPQHF
TRBJ2-3,TRBV10-1,NA,NA,TGCGCCAGCAGTGAGTCGAATGCGGTCCGCACAGATACGCAGTATTTT,CASSESNAVRTDTQYF
TRBJ2-7,TRBV9,TRBD2,NA,TGTGCCAGCAGCGTGGCGGGAGGGACCTACGAGCAGTACTTC,CASSVAGGTYEQYF
TRBJ1-5,TRBV21-1,NA,NA,TGTGCCAGCAGCAAATTTTCGGGAACCAATCAGCCCCAGCATTTT,CASSKFSGTNQPQHF
TRBJ2-1,TRBV5-1,TRBD2,NA,TGCGCCAGCAGCTTGGCGGTAGCGGGGACGGTCAATGAGCAGTTCTTC,CASSLAVAGTVNEQFF
TRBJ1-5,TRBV4-3,NA,once,TGCGCCAGCAGCCAAGATTACGGGGGGGAGACGCCCCAGCATTTT,CASSQDYGGETPQHF
TRBJ2-5,TRBV7-6,NA,once,TGTGCCAGCAGGCCCCTCGGGGGCCAAGAGACCCAGTACTTC,CASRPLGGQETQYF
TRBJ1-5,TRBV6-2/TRBV6-3,TRBD1,NA,TGTGCCAGCAGTACTCGGGACAGGGAGAATCAGCCCCAGCATTTT,CASSTRDRENQPQHF
TRBJ2-7,TRBV7-2,NA,NA,TGTGCCAGCAGCTTCGGCGGTCTCTACGAGCAGTACTTC,CASSFGGLYEQYF
TRBJ1-6,TRBV14,NA,NA,TGTGCCAGCAGCCTAAGACAGTCGTATAATTCACCCCTCCACTTT,CASSLRQSYNSPLHF
TRBJ1-6,TRBV11-2,NA,NA,TGTGCCAGCAGCACCCGACAGGAGTTTGGCTCACCCCTCCACTTT,CASSTRQEFGSPLHF
TRBJ1-3,TRBV30,NA,NA,TGTGCCTGGTCACGGGGCCCCGTATCCTCTGGAAACACCATATATTTT,CAWSRGPVSSGNTIYF
TRBJ2-3,TRBV2,NA,few,TGTGCCAGCAGTGAAGATGTAAGGAGTCCCCTTAGCACAGATACGCAGTATTTT,CASSEDVRSPLSTDTQYF
TRBJ1-1,TRBV29-1,TRBD1,few,TGCAGCGTCGGACAGGGGGGCTCCTACGGAGAAGCTTTCTTT,CSVGQGGSYGEAFF
TRBJ1-6,TRBV27,TRBD1,NA,TGTGCCAGCTCTTACTCCCGGGGACAGGGGAATTCACCCCTCCACTTT,CASSYSRGQGNSPLHF
TRBJ1-1,TRBV20-1,NA,NA,TGCAGTGCTAGAGTCACTTTCAGAGAAGGAGAGACTGAAGCTTTCTTT,CSARVTFREGETEAFF
TRBJ2-2,TRBV6-5,NA,few,TGTGCCAGCAGTTACTTGGCCCAACTGGGGGAGCTGTTTTTT,CASSYLAQLGELFF
TRBJ1-6,TRBV6-2/TRBV6-3,TRBD1,few,TGTGCCAGCCGCAACCCCGGGACAGAAAATTCACCCCTCCACTTT,CASRNPGTENSPLHF
TRBJ2-2,TRBV6-5,NA,NA,TGTGCCAGCAGTTACAGGGTCGGGGACACCGGGGAGCTGTTTTTT,CASSYRVGDTGELFF
TRBJ2-6,TRBV5-1,NA,few,TGCGCCAGCAGCTTGGTAGGGGGGCGCTCTGGGGCCAACGTCCTGACTTTC,CASSLVGGRSGANVLTF
TRBJ2-7,TRBV7-2,TRBD2,NA,TGTGCCAGCAGCTCGGGACTAGCGGGAGTAGGCGAGCAGTACTTC,CASSSGLAGVGEQYF
TRBJ1-1,TRBV6-1,TRBD1,medium-sized,TGTGCCAGCAGATTAGGGGGCCCCGCTGAAGCTTTCTTT,CASRLGGPAEAFF
TRBJ2-5,TRBV6-1,TRBD2,NA,TGTGCCAGCAGCCGAGGACTAGCGGGGTCCCAAGAGACCCAGTACTTC,CASSRGLAGSQETQYF
TRBJ2-3,TRBV20-1,NA,few,TGCAGTGTGAGGCCGGGTCACACAGATACGCAGTATTTT,CSVRPGHTDTQYF
TRBJ1-6,TRBV19,TRBD1,few,TGTGCCAGTAGTGGGCGGACAGGGCTGAATTCACCCCTCCACTTT,CASSGRTGLNSPLHF
TRBJ2-6,TRBV7-2,NA,few,TGTGCCAGCAGGGGCTCTGGGGCCAACGTCCTGACTTTC,CASRGSGANVLTF
TRBJ1-6,TRBV2,TRBD1,few,TGTGCCAGCCAGGGACAGGGACCTCTTAATTCACCCCTCCACTTT,CASQGQGPLNSPLHF
TRBJ2-3,TRBV10-3,NA,NA,TGTGCCACGCGGGGTACAGATACGCAGTATTTT,CATRGTDTQYF
TRBJ1-2,TRBV7-8,TRBD1,few,TGTGCCAGCAGCTTAGGGTCCTTGCAGGGGGCATCGAGGGGCTACACCTTC,CASSLGSLQGASRGYTF
TRBJ1-3,TRBV20-1,NA,few,TGCAGTGCGTACTCTGGAAACACCATATATTTT,CSAYSGNTIYF
TRBJ1-2,TRBV7-8,NA,NA,TGTGCCAGCAGCCCCGGGCCGAGGTCCCGCTCTAACTATGACTACACCTTC,CASSPGPRSRSNYDYTF
TRBJ2-1,TRBV6-5,TRBD2,NA,TGTGCCAGCAGTTATCGACTAGCCCGTGACTCCTACAATGAGCAGTTCTTC,CASSYRLARDSYNEQFF
TRBJ2-7,TRBV20-1,NA,NA,TGCAGTGCTAGAGGCGGGACGGGAACCTACGAGCAGTACTTC,CSARGGTGTYEQYF